This TCR beta chain was documented in a study of T cells in Graves' hyperthyroidism and ophthalmopathy. It was 10 ml of fresh peripheral blood that supplied the PBMCs. Germline V gene data show CDR1 as DFQATT and CDR2 as SNEGSKA (reference sequence). The CDR3 runs to 11 residues. V was trimmed by 6 bases and J by 6 bases, leaving 10 bases between them. RNA transcripts gave rise to amplified TCR beta CDR3 regions. The TCR CDR3 was amplified in a first-round RT-PCR using the HTBI primer set. TCRdb used MiXCR to reprocess the multiplex PCR reads, holding one entry per CDR3 protein. The table includes a few hundred thousand distinct CDR3 sequences, approximately 14% detected once. A few counts support this clonotype. A single base separates this from a much larger clone, so it may be a read error.

Source material: blood. This receptor was taken from a woman in her forties with Graves' ophthalmopathy. The chain links TRBV20-1 to TRBJ2-3; D may be TRBD1 (5 bases). DNA of the CDR3: TGCAGTGCCCAGGCAGGGGATACGCAGTATTTT. Translated, it gives CSAQAGDTQYF.